The TCR beta chain under discussion was sequenced for a study of technical replicates of blood from a handful of donors. CDR3 size: 16 residues. J gave up 4 bases and V 6 bases, and 10 bases lay outside the gene matches. In germline, CDR1 is MNHNY, CDR2 SVGAGI (reference sequence). Here immunoSEQ multiplex PCR was the method, and the copy in TCRdb shows in-frame clones only, minus some. In the table there are roughly 72,000 clones, about 96% of which are singletons. The sample taken for sequencing was T cells isolated from PBMCs. The rearrangement links TRBV6-6 to TRBJ2-7, with 12 bases identical to TRBD2. The TCR comes from a human donor in good health. The CDR3 is CASSLGLAGRIYEQYF. DNA for the CDR3: TGTGCCAGCAGCCTGGGACTAGCGGGCCGGATTTACGAGCAGTACTTC.